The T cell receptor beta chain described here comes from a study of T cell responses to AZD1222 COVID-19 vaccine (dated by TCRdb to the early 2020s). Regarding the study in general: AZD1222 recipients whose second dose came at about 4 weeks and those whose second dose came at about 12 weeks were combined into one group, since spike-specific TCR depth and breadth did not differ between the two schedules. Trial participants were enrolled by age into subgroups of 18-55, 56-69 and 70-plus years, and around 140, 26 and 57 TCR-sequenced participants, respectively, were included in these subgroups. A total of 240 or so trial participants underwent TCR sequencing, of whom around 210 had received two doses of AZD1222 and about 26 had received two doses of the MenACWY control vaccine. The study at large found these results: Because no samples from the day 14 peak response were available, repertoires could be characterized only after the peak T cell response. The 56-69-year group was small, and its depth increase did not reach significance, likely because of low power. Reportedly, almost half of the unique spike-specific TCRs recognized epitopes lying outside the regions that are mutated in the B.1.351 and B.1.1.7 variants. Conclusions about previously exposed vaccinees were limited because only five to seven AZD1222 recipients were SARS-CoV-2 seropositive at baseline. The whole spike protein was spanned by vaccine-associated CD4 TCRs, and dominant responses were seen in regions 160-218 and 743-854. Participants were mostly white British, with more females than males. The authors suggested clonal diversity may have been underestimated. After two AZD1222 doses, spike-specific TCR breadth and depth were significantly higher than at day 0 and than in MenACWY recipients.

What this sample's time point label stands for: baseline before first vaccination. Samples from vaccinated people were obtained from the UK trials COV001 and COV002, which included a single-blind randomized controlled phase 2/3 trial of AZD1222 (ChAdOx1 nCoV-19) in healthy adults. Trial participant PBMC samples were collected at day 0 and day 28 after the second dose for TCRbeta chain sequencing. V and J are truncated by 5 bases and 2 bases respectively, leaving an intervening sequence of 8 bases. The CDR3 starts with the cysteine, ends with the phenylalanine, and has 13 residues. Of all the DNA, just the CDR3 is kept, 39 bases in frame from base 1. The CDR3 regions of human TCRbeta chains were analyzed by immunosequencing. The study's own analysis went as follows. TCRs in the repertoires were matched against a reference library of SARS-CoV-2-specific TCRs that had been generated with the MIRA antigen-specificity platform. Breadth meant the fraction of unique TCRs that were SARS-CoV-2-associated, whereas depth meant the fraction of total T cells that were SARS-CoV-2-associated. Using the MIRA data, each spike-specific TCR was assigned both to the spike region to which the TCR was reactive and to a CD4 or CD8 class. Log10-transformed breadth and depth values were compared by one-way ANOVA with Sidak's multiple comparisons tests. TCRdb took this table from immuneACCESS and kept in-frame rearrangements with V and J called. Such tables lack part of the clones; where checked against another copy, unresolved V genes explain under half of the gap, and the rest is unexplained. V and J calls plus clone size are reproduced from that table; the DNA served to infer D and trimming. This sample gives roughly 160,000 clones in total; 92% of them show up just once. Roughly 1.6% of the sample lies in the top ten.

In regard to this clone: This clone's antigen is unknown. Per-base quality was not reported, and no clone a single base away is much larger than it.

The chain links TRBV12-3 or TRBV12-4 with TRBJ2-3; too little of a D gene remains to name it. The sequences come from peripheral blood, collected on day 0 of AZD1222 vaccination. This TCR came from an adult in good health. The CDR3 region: CASSVLYTDTQYF. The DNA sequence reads TGTGCCAGCAGTGTACTATACACAGATACGCAGTATTTT.